The 12 T cell receptor beta chains reported below all come from one sample, sequenced in a study of vaccination effects on CD4 cells after COVID-19. Their target antigens are unknown. Viral peptide pool expansion of antigen-specific CD4+ T cells preceded sequencing in the ViraFEST assay. Scientists isolated CD4+ T cells after a roughly 9-day culture period ended. No vaccinee had earlier SARS-CoV-2 infection, and nucleocapsid antibodies were negative. Repertoires were generated with immunoSEQ multiplex PCR, while TCRdb's copy carries only in-frame clones and drops some. Of roughly 50,000 clones listed, nearly 80% were seen once; the top ten hold 6%. This sample comprised CD4+ T cells from PBMCs cultured with HCoV-OC43 spike peptides, obtained before COVID-19 vaccination. Described subset: HCoV-OC43 spike overlapping peptide pool stimulation. The receptors shown here come from a human donor who received a COVID-19 vaccine.

This clone is a singleton in its sample. This sequence joins TRBV3-1 (or the pseudogene TRBV3-2) and TRBJ1-4; no clear D gene. CDR3 length: 16 amino acids. Germline CDR1 LGHDT, CDR2 YNNKEL (reference sequence). V dropped 1 base and J dropped 0 bases, with 9 bases sitting between them. The CDR3: CASSQAWSATNEKLFF. CDR3 in DNA: TGTGCCAGCAGCCAAGCGTGGTCAGCAACTAATGAAAAACTGTTTTTT.

The rearrangement joins TRBV7-2 to TRBJ1-1, with a tentative D call TRBD1 (6 bases). Germline V CDR1 and CDR2: SGHTA, FQGNSA. The V end was cut by 2 bases, the J end by 4 bases, with 11 bases between. CDR3 length equals 14 residues. The CDR3 DNA is TGTGCCAGCAGCTTATATTTAGGGGGCACTGAAGCTTTCTTT. Protein product: CASSLYLGGTEAFF.

The rearrangement uses TRBV4-1 and TRBJ1-2; TRBD1 is a possible D gene (6 bases). Germline CDR1 reads MGHRA; CDR2 reads YSYEKL. CDR3 length equals 16 residues. Trimming cost V 0 bases and J 2 bases, with 13 bases left between them. The CDR3 DNA is TGCGCCAGCAGCCAAGATCCGGACAGATGGAACTATGGCTACACCTTC. Protein product: CASSQDPDRWNYGYTF.

The gene calls are TRBV7-2 and TRBJ2-5, with D unclear. Trimming took 1 base from V and 7 from J, leaving 16 bases between them. The CDR3 is 15 residues long. The germline V gene encodes CDR1 SGHTA and CDR2 FQGNSA. The CDR3 nucleotides are TGTGCCAGCAGCTTAGATCCCGGCCACCTCGGGACCCAGTACTTC. Amino acids: CASSLDPGHLGTQYF.

The V and J genes are TRBV10-3 and TRBJ1-6; weak D call: TRBD1 (6 bases). The CDR3 runs to 15 residues. CDR1 is ENHRY, CDR2 SYGVKD, per germline. Between the trimmed V and J ends, which lost 2 bases and 6 bases, there was a span of 11 bases. Written as DNA, the CDR3 is TGTGCCATCAGTGAGCGTGCGGGGGCTAATTCACCCCTCCACTTT. Amino acid sequence: CAISERAGANSPLHF.

The chain couples TRBV6-2 or TRBV6-3 to TRBJ2-3, with a tentative D call TRBD2 (7 bases). Trimming took 5 bases from V and 3 from J, leaving 15 bases between them. Germline V lookup: CDR1 MNHEY, CDR2 SVGEGT. CDR3 length: 15 residues. The CDR3: CASSPRGGGTDTQYF. The CDR3 coding sequence is TGTGCCAGCAGTCCCCGGGGAGGGGGGACAGATACGCAGTATTTT.

V usage is TRBV6-5 and J usage is TRBJ1-2; 11 bases fit TRBD1. The germline CDR1 and CDR2 sequences are MNHEY and SVGAGI. This CDR3 contains 14 residues. Trimming took 7 bases from V and 5 from J; bases not matched to a gene: 6. The CDR3 DNA reads as TGTGCCAGCAACCGAGGACAGGGGGCGTATGGCTACACCTTC. Residues: CASNRGQGAYGYTF.

This chain uses TRBV6-1 with TRBJ2-7; D is perhaps TRBD1 (5 bases). CDR3 length equals 12 residues. Germline lookup yields CDR1 MNHNS and CDR2 SASEGT. Deletions cut 2 bases from V and 3 bases from J, with 5 bases between. CDR3 sequence (DNA): TGTGCCAGCAGTGAAACAGGCTACGAGCAGTACGTC. Translating it yields CASSETGYEQYV.

The chain has TRBV7-2 and TRBJ1-1; D ambiguous. This CDR3 is built from 14 residues. Germline-derived CDR1 and CDR2 are SGHTA and FQGNSA. V was clipped by 3 bases and J by 4 bases, with 12 bases between them. The CDR3 nucleotides read TGTGCCAGCAGCTTTAGTCGGGCTGGCACTGAAGCTTTCTTT. Amino acid sequence: CASSFSRAGTEAFF.

This clone appeared a few times. V usage is TRBV3-1 (or the pseudogene TRBV3-2) and J usage is TRBJ1-2; D is possibly TRBD1 (6 bases). CDR1 is LGHDT, CDR2 YNNKEL, per germline (reference sequence). This CDR3 contains 15 residues. The ends were cut back, 4 bases at V and 5 bases at J, with 17 bases in the middle. The CDR3 DNA follows: TGTGCCAGCAGCCTCAGGACAGCAATTTCTTATGGCTACACCTTC. Translated: CASSLRTAISYGYTF.

This chain connects TRBV7-9 to TRBJ2-1, with TRBD2 identical over 14 bases. This CDR3 is 16 amino acids long. Germline V gives CDR1 SEHNR, CDR2 FQNEAQ (reference sequence). V lost 6 bases to trimming and J lost 7 bases; unmatched junction nucleotides: 8. CDR3 sequence (DNA): TGTGCCAGCAGTTTGACTAGCGGGGGGGTTGGGAATGAGCAGTTCTTC. Its translation is CASSLTSGGVGNEQFF.

The rearrangement uses TRBV7-2 and TRBJ2-2, with TRBD2 as a possible D gene (6 bases). CDR1 and CDR2 from the germline V gene are SGHTA and FQGNSA. This CDR3 is built from 14 residues. Between the trimmed V and J ends, which lost 1 base and 7 bases, there was a span of 10 bases. The CDR3 region is CASSLGLDGGELFF. The CDR3 nucleotides read TGTGCCAGCAGCTTAGGACTAGACGGCGGGGAGCTGTTTTTT.